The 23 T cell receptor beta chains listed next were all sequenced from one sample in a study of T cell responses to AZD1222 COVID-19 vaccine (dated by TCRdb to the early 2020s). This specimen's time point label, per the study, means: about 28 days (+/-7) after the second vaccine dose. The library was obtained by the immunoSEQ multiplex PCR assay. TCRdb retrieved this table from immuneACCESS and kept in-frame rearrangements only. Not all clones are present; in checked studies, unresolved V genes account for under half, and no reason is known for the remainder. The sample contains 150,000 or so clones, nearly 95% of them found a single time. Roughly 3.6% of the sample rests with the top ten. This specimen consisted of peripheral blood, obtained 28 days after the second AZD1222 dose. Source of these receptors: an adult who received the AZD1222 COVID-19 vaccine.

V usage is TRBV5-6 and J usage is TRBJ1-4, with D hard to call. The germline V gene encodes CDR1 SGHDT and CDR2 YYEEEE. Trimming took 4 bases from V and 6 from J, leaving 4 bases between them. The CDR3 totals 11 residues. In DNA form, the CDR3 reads TGTGCCAGCAGCACGGATGAAAAACTGTTTTTT. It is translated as CASSTDEKLFF.

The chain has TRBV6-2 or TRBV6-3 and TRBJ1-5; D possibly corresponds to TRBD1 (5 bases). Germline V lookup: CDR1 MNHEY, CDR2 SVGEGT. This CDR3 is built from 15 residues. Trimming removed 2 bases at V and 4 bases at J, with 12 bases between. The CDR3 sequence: CASSYVGEPNQPQHF. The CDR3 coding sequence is TGTGCCAGCAGTTACGTGGGGGAACCGAATCAGCCCCAGCATTTT.

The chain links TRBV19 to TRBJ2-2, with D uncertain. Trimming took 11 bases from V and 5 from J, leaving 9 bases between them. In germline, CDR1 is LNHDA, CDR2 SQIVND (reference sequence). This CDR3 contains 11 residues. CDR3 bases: TGTGCCTCGAAAGGGACCGGGGAGCTGTTTTTT. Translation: CASKGTGELFF.

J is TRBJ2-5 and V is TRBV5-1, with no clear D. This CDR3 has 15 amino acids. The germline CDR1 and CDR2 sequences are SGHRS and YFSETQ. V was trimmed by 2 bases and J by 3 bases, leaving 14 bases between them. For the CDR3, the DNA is TGCGCCAGCAGCTTAATGCGAGGCGAAAAAGAGACCCAGTACTTC. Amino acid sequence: CASSLMRGEKETQYF.

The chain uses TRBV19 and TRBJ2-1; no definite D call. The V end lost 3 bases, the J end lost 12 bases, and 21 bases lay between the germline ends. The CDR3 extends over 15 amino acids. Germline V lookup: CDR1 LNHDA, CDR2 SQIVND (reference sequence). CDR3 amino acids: CASSMPSVGFFGQFF. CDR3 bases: TGTGCCAGTAGTATGCCCTCGGTTGGTTTTTTTGGGCAGTTCTTC.

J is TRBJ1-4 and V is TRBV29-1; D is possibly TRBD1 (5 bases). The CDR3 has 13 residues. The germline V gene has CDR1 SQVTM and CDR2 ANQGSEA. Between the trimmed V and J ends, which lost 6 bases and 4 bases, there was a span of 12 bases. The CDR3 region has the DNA TGCAGCGTCCCGGGACCGCATAATGAAAAACTGTTTTTT. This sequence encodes CSVPGPHNEKLFF.

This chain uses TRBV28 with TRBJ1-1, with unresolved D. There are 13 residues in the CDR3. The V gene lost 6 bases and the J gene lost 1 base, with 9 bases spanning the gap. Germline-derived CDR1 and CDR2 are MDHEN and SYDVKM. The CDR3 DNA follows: TGTGCCAGCAGAGAAAACAGGAACACTGAAGCTTTCTTT. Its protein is CASRENRNTEAFF.

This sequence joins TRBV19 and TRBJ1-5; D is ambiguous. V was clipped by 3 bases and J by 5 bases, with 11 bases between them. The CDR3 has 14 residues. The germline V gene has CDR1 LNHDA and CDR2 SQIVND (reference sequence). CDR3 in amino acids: CASSMSAVDQPQHF. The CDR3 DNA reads TGTGCCAGTAGTATGTCGGCAGTAGATCAGCCCCAGCATTTT.

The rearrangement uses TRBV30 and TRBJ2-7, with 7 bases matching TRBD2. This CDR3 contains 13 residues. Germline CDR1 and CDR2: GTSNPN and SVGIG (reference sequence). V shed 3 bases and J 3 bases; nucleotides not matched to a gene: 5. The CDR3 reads CAWRSGVLYEQYF. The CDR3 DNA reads TGTGCCTGGAGGAGCGGGGTACTCTACGAGCAGTACTTC.

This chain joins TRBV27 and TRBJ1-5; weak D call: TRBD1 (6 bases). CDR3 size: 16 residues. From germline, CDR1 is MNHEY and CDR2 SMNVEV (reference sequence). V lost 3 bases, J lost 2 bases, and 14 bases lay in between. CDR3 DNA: TGTGCCAGCAGTTTTAGGGGGGGAATGGGCAATCAGCCCCAGCATTTT. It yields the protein CASSFRGGMGNQPQHF.

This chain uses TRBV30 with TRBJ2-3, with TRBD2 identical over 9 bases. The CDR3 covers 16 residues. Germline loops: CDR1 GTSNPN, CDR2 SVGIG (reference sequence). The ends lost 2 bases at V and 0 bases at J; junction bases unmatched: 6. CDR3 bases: TGTGCCTGGAGTCGGGGACTAGCCCATAGCACAGATACGCAGTATTTT. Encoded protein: CAWSRGLAHSTDTQYF.

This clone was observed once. CDR3 sequence reads: CASSVGLAGDYEQYF. The CDR3 region has the DNA TGTGCCAGCAGCGTAGGCCTAGCGGGAGACTACGAGCAGTACTTC. This chain links TRBV9 with TRBJ2-7; 10 nucleotides line up with TRBD2. Germline CDR1 is SGDLS and CDR2 is YYNGEE. This CDR3 has 15 amino acids. V was clipped by 0 bases and J by 3 bases; unmatched bases: 3.

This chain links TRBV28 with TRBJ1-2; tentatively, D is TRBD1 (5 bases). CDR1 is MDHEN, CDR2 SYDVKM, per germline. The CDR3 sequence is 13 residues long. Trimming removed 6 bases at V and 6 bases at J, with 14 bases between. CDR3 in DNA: TGTGCCAGCAGCATCCAACAGGAACATGGCTACACCTTC. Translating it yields CASSIQQEHGYTF.

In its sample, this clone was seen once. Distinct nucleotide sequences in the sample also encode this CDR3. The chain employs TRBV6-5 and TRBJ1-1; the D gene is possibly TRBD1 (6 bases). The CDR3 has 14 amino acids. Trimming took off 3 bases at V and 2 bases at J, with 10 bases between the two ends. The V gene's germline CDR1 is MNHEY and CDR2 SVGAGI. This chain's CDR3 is CASSYLDRNTEAFF. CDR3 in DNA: TGTGCCAGCAGTTATTTGGACAGAAACACTGAAGCTTTCTTT.

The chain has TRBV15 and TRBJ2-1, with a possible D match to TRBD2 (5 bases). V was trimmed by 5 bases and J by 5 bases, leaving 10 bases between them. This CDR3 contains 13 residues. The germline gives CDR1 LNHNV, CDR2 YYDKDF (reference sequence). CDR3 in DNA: TGTGCCACCAGCCTTCGGACTCACAATGAGCAGTTCTTC. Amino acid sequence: CATSLRTHNEQFF.

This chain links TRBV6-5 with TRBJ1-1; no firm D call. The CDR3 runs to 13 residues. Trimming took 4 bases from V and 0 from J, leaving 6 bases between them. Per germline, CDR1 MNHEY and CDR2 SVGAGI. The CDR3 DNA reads TGTGCCAGCAGTTTCACGGTGAACACTGAAGCTTTCTTT. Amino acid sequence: CASSFTVNTEAFF.

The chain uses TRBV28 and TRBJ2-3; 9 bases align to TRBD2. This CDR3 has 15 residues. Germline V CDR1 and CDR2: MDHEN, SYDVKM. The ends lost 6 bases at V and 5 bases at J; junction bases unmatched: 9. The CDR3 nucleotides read TGTGCCAGCAGGCCTACTAGCGGGTCTGGAGATACGCAGTATTTT. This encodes CASRPTSGSGDTQYF.

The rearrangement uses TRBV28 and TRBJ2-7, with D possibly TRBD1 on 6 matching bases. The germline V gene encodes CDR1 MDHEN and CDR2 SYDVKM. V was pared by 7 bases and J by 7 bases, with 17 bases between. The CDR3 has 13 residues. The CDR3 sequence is CASTTNRAREQYF. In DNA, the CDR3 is TGTGCCAGCACAACTAACAGGGCCCGGGAGCAGTACTTC.

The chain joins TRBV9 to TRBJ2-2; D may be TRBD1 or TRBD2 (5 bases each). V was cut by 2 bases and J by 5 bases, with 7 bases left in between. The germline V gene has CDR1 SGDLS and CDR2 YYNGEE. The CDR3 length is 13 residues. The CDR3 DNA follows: TGTGCCAGCAGCGTGGGGGTGACCGGGGAGCTGTTTTTT. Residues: CASSVGVTGELFF.

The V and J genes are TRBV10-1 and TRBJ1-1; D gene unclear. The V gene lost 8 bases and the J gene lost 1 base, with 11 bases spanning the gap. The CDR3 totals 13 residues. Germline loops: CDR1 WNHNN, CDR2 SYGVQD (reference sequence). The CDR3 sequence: CASLPKENTEAFF. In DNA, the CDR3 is TGCGCCAGCTTGCCCAAAGAGAACACTGAAGCTTTCTTT.

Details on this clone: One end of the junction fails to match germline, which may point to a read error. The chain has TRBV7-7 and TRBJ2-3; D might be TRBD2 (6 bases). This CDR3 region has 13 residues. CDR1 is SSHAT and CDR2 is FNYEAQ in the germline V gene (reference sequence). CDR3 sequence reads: CASSRDFADTQYF. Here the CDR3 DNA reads TGTGCTAGCAGCCGGGACTTTGCGGATACGCAGTATTTT.

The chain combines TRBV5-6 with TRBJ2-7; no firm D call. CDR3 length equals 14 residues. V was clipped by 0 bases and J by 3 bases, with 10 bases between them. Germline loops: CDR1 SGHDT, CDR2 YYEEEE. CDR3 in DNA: TGTGCCAGCAGCTTGGAGAACGTGGTCTACGAGCAGTACTTC. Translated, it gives CASSLENVVYEQYF.

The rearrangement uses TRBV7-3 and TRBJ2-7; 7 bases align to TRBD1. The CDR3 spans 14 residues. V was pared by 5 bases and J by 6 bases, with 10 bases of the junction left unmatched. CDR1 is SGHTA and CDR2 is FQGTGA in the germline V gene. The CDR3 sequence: CASSPHRGEGEQYF. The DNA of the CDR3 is TGTGCCAGCAGCCCTCACAGGGGTGAAGGCGAGCAGTACTTC.